This T cell receptor (beta chain) was captured by sequencing in a study of control samples from healthy donors and cancer patients. Repertoires were generated with immunoSEQ multiplex PCR, while TCRdb's copy carries only in-frame clones and drops some. This sample carries fewer than 200,000 clones, 93% of them seen once, and the ten largest clones take about 4%. This clone was observed a few times. The sample taken for sequencing was blood. The origin of this receptor is a woman aged 55-70 years in good health.

The CDR3: CATKSGAGGYTF. In DNA form, the CDR3 reads TGTGCCACCAAGTCAGGGGCAGGGGGCTACACCTTC. V gene TRBV27 combines with J gene TRBJ1-2; possible D gene TRBD1, 6 bases. Looked up from germline, CDR1 is MNHEY and CDR2 is SMNVEV (reference sequence). This CDR3 is built from 12 residues. Trimming took off 10 bases at V and 8 bases at J, with 17 bases between the two ends.